The sequence of this T cell receptor beta chain was determined in a study of technical replicates of blood from a handful of donors. The assay was immunoSEQ multiplex PCR, and TCRdb's table has in-frame clones only and misses some. The sample lists tens of thousands of clones; about 98% were seen once. This clone occurred once. Trimming cost V 4 bases and J 3 bases, with 13 bases left between them. Germline loops: CDR1 MDHEN, CDR2 SYDVKM. This CDR3 is 14 amino acids long. Sequenced material: T cells isolated from PBMCs. This receptor was obtained from a human donor in good health. The chain has TRBV28 and TRBJ2-7; D might be TRBD2 (5 bases). CDR3 region: CASSWERLYYEQYF. As DNA, the CDR3 is TGTGCCAGCAGTTGGGAGCGGCTCTACTACGAGCAGTACTTC.